Below are 21 T cell receptor beta chains sequenced from a single sample in a study of T cells after yellow fever vaccination. From the 5' RACE reads, TCRdb called clonotypes with MiXCR, one entry per CDR3 protein. The profile shows about 210,000 distinct CDR3 sequences, roughly 6.3% of them singletons. Source: CD4+ T cells sorted from PBMCs, taken on the day of the yellow fever booster vaccination. These receptors came from a man in his thirties or forties who received the YFV17D yellow fever vaccine.

Points on this clonotype: This sequence may be a read error, since a much larger clone differs from it by one base. This chain uses TRBV24-1 with TRBJ2-1; no definite D call. The CDR3 sequence is 11 residues long. V lost 1 base, J lost 9 bases, and 3 bases lay in between. The germline gives CDR1 KGHDR, CDR2 SFDVKD. This CDR3 reads CATSDLGEQFF. CDR3 coding DNA: TGTGCCACCAGTGATTTAGGTGAGCAGTTCTTC.

The V and J genes are TRBV20-1 and TRBJ2-3, with D possibly matching TRBD1 (5 bases). Germline V gene sequence: CDR1 DFQATT, CDR2 SNEGSKA (reference sequence). This CDR3 has 16 amino acids. V was cut by 3 bases and J by 0 bases, with 16 bases left in between. The CDR3 here is CSARGLRQSSTDTQYF. The CDR3 DNA reads as TGCAGTGCTAGGGGATTGCGACAGTCTAGCACAGATACGCAGTATTTT.

The genes are TRBV30 and TRBJ2-7, with TRBD2 as a possible D gene (7 bases). The CDR3 contains 19 residues. From germline, CDR1 is GTSNPN and CDR2 SVGIG (reference sequence). Trimming took off 0 bases at V and 0 bases at J, with 24 bases between the two ends. The CDR3 protein is CAWSVRVWRKGGSSYEQYF. The CDR3 DNA follows: TGTGCCTGGAGTGTACGAGTGTGGAGAAAGGGGGGGAGCTCCTACGAGCAGTACTTC.

J is TRBJ1-2 and V is TRBV5-4, with TRBD1 matching over 9 bases. Germline assignment: CDR1 SGHNT and CDR2 YYREEE (reference sequence). The V and J ends lost 4 bases and 4 bases, in that order; junction bases with no gene match: 11. This CDR3 has 16 amino acids. The CDR3 nucleotides read TGTGCCAGCAGCCCAGAACAGGGGGCAGTTGGCTATGGCTACACCTTC. Translated, it gives CASSPEQGAVGYGYTF.

This clonotype was seen repeatedly, ten times or more. The DNA of the CDR3 is TGCGCCAGCAGGGATTTCGAGACCCAGTACTTC. It codes for CASRDFETQYF. The rearrangement links TRBV5-1 to TRBJ2-5; D unresolved. The germline V gene has CDR1 SGHRS and CDR2 YFSETQ. Trimming shortened V by 5 bases and J by 5 bases, and 7 bases separated the two germline ends. The CDR3 loop spans 11 amino acids.

This chain joins TRBV7-8 and TRBJ2-7; TRBD2 might be the D (7 bases). V gave up 1 base and J gave up 2 bases, with 15 bases separating them. This CDR3 spans 16 amino acids. Germline V CDR1 and CDR2: SGHVS, FQNEAQ. The CDR3 reads CASSLGRGREPYEQYF. As DNA, the CDR3 is TGTGCCAGCAGCTTAGGTCGGGGGCGGGAGCCCTACGAGCAGTACTTC.

The table lists this clonotype with a few counts. V and J are TRBV7-2 and TRBJ1-2, with D perhaps matching TRBD1 (5 bases). CDR3 length: 14 residues. Germline V gives CDR1 SGHTA, CDR2 FQGNSA. V dropped 4 bases and J dropped 4 bases, with 13 bases sitting between them. The CDR3 region is CASSSGPPGYGYTF. CDR3 bases: TGTGCCAGCAGCTCAGGGCCCCCTGGCTATGGCTACACCTTC.

The chain joins TRBV3-1 to TRBJ2-1; D is ambiguous. The CDR3 covers 13 residues. V lost 1 base and J lost 10, with 11 bases in between. Per germline, CDR1 LGHDT and CDR2 YNNKEL (reference sequence). In DNA form, the CDR3 reads TGTGCCAGCAGCCAAGCATATTCCCCCGAGCAGTTCTTC. Translation gives CASSQAYSPEQFF.

This clonotype was counted only a few times. The CDR3 protein is CASSLEVAGGPKTQYF. The CDR3, as DNA: TGTGCCAGCAGCTTAGAGGTAGCGGGAGGGCCGAAGACCCAGTACTTC. V and J are TRBV7-2 and TRBJ2-5; 11 positions agree with TRBD2. The ends lost 1 base at V and 6 bases at J; junction bases unmatched: 7. From germline, CDR1 is SGHTA and CDR2 FQGNSA. CDR3 length equals 16 residues. The whole variable domain, remainder taken from reference TRBV7-2 and TRBJ2-5, is GAGVSQSPSNKVTEKGKDVELRCDPISGHTALYWYRQSLGQGLEFLIYFQGNSAPDKSGLPSDRFSAERTGGSVSTLTIQRTQQEDSAVYLCASSLEVAGGPKTQYFGPGTRLLVL.

This clonotype was seen many times. CDR3 in amino acids: CASSLENVGGYTF. Here the CDR3 DNA reads TGCGCCAGCAGCTTGGAAAATGTTGGTGGCTACACCTTC. The genes are TRBV5-1 and TRBJ1-2; D is unresolved. The CDR3 spans 13 residues. V lost 0 bases and J 7 bases, leaving 10 bases between the germline ends. Looked up from germline, CDR1 is SGHRS and CDR2 is YFSETQ.

The gene calls are TRBV11-2 and TRBJ2-6, with a possible D match to TRBD1 (6 bases). CDR3 length: 17 residues. CDR1 is SGHAT and CDR2 is FQNNGV in the germline V gene. The V end lost 3 bases, the J end lost 0 bases, and 12 bases lay between the germline ends. This chain's CDR3 is CASSFGQTTSGANVLTF. CDR3 DNA sequence: TGTGCCAGCAGCTTCGGACAGACGACCTCTGGGGCCAACGTCCTGACTTTC.

The chain uses TRBV6-5 and TRBJ1-6; unclear D gene. The V end lost 0 bases, the J end lost 9 bases, and 15 bases lay between the germline ends. Germline V gene sequence: CDR1 MNHEY, CDR2 SVGAGI. The CDR3 contains 16 residues. CDR3: CASSYSRATLGSPLHF. The CDR3 coding sequence is TGTGCCAGCAGTTACTCTCGGGCGACGCTCGGTTCACCCCTCCACTTT.

V gene TRBV20-1 combines with J gene TRBJ2-7; 15 nucleotides match TRBD2. V shed 5 bases and J 1 base; nucleotides not matched to a gene: 0. Looked up from germline, CDR1 is DFQATT and CDR2 is SNEGSKA (reference sequence). The CDR3 is 14 residues long. CDR3 protein: CSAGTSGGSYEQYF. Here the CDR3 DNA reads TGCAGTGCTGGGACTAGCGGGGGGTCCTACGAGCAGTACTTC.

Of note for this clonotype: This sequence may be a read error, since a much larger clone differs from it by one base. The chain employs TRBV3-1 and TRBJ2-3, with a tentative D call TRBD1 (6 bases). The CDR3 covers 15 residues. Germline loops: CDR1 LGHDT, CDR2 YNNKEL (reference sequence). The V and J ends lost 4 bases and 1 base respectively, with 12 bases between them. CDR3 DNA sequence: TGTGCCAGCAGCCCCCTGGGGGCACGCACAGATACGCAGTATTTT. Amino acid sequence: CASSPLGARTDTQYF.

J is TRBJ2-7 and V is TRBV4-3; perhaps TRBD2 as D (5 bases). V was clipped by 4 bases and J by 1 base, with 11 bases between them. This CDR3 is built from 14 residues. Germline V gene sequence: CDR1 LGHNA, CDR2 YSLEER. The CDR3 DNA reads TGCGCCAGCAGCCGAGAATCGGGGTCCTACGAGCAGTACTTC. Protein product: CASSRESGSYEQYF.

This clonotype was observed a handful of times. This chain connects TRBV6-5 to TRBJ2-7, with 14 bases that match TRBD2. Germline loops: CDR1 MNHEY, CDR2 SVGAGI. CDR3 length: 17 amino acids. Trimming cost V 5 bases and J 4 bases; bases outside gene matches: 10. CDR3 protein: CASSPPPGLAGAYEQYF. The CDR3 DNA reads TGTGCCAGCAGTCCTCCCCCGGGACTAGCGGGAGCATACGAGCAGTACTTC.

Details on this clonotype: At one end the junction does not follow the germline gene, possibly because of a read error. The J gene is TRBJ2-7, the V gene TRBV20-1; 7 bases align to TRBD2. The germline gives CDR1 DFQATT, CDR2 SNEGSKA (reference sequence). CDR3 length: 16 residues. CDR3 DNA sequence: TGCAGTGCTAGTAGGGCGGGGGTCGGGAGCTCCTACGAGAAGTACTTC. Its translation: CSASRAGVGSSYEKYF.

This chain uses TRBV20-1 with TRBJ2-5, with D possibly TRBD1 on 8 matching bases. Germline V lookup: CDR1 DFQATT, CDR2 SNEGSKA (reference sequence). Trimming left V 6 bases short and J 4 bases short, with 21 bases between. There are 15 residues in the CDR3. For the CDR3, the DNA is TGCAGTGCCCACAGGGGGGGACGAGGGTCAGAGACCCAGTACTTC. Its protein is CSAHRGGRGSETQYF.

V usage is TRBV5-1 and J usage is TRBJ2-3, with D hard to call. The CDR3 has 15 amino acids. Germline assignment: CDR1 SGHRS and CDR2 YFSETQ. Trimming removed 2 bases at V and 2 bases at J, with 12 bases between. The CDR3 bases are TGCGCCAGCAGCTTTGGTAGCAGGCACACAGATACGCAGTATTTT. It specifies CASSFGSRHTDTQYF.

This clonotype turned up a few times. The chain is built from TRBV9 and TRBJ1-5; possibly TRBD1 for D (5 bases). The germline CDR1 and CDR2 sequences are SGDLS and YYNGEE. V was shortened by 4 bases and J by 0 bases, with 14 bases between the two germline ends. The CDR3 totals 16 residues. This chain's CDR3 is CASSSGRPDSNQPQHF. The DNA of the CDR3 is TGTGCCAGCAGCTCGGGACGTCCAGATAGCAATCAGCCCCAGCATTTT.

This clonotype came up a few times. CDR3 nucleotide sequence: TGTGCCAGCAGCTTAAGGGAGGGCAACTCCTACGAGCAGTACTTC. The encoded protein is CASSLREGNSYEQYF. The V gene is TRBV11-2, the J gene TRBJ2-7, with 7 bases aligning to TRBD2. V shed 2 bases and J 0 bases; nucleotides not matched to a gene: 4. Germline CDR1 reads SGHAT; CDR2 reads FQNNGV. This CDR3 spans 15 amino acids.